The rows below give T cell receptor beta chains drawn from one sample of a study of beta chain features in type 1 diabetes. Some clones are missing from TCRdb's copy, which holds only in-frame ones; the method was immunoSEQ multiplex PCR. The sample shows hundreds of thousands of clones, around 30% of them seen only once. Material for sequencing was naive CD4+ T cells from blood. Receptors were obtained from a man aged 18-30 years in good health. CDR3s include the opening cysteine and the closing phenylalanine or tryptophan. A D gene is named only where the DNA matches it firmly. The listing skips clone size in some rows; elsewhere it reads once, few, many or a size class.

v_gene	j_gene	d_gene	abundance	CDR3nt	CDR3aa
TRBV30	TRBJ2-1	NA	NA	TGTGCCTGGGACCGGACTCCTTACAATGAGCAGTTCTTC	CAWDRTPYNEQFF
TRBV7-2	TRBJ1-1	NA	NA	TGTGCCAGCAGCTTAGTGTCAAGATACACTGAAGCTTTCTTT	CASSLVSRYTEAFF
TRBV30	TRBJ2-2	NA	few	TGTGCCTGGAATAACAGGGTGGACACCGGGGAGCTGTTTTTT	CAWNNRVDTGELFF
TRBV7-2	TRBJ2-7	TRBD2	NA	TGTGCCAGCAGCTTAGAACTAGCGGGAGCTTACGAGCAGTACTTC	CASSLELAGAYEQYF
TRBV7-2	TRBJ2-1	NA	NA	TGTGCCAGCAGCCTAAGCGATGAGCAGTTCTTC	CASSLSDEQFF
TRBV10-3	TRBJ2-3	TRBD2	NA	TGTGCCATCAGCGAACGACTAGCGGGAGCCGCAGATACGCAGTATTTT	CAISERLAGAADTQYF
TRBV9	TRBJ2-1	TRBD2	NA	TGTGCCAGCAGCGTAGAACCGGGAGGAGGAAATGAGCAGTTCTTC	CASSVEPGGGNEQFF
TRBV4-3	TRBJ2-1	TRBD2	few	TGCGCCAGCAGCCAAGATCCGGCACTAGCGTACAATGAGCAGTTCTTC	CASSQDPALAYNEQFF
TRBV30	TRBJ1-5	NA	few	TGTGCCTGGAGTGAAGCGCCCTCCCAGCCCCAGCATTTT	CAWSEAPSQPQHF
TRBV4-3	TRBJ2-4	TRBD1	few	TGCGCCAGCAGCCAAGATCCTCTTAACAGGGGGGACATTCAGTACTTC	CASSQDPLNRGDIQYF
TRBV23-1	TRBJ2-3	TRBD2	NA	TGCGCCAGCAGTCCCCCAAAGCGGGGTCGCACAGATACGCAGTATTTT	CASSPPKRGRTDTQYF
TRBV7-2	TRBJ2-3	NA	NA	TGTGCCAGCAGCTTAGTTGGCGGAGGCACAGATACGCAGTATTTT	CASSLVGGGTDTQYF
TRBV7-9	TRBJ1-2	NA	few	TGTGCCAGCAGTTATTCTGGGACATATGGCTACACCTTC	CASSYSGTYGYTF
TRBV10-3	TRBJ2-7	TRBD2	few	TGTGCCATCAGTCAAACTAGCGGGGGACCCTACGAGCAGTACTTC	CAISQTSGGPYEQYF
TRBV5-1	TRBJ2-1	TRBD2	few	TGCGCCAGCAGCGGACTAGTGTCCTACAATGAGCAGTTCTTC	CASSGLVSYNEQFF
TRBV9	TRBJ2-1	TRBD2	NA	TGTGCCAGCAGCGTAGCAGCGGGAGTGTACAATGAGCAGTTCTTC	CASSVAAGVYNEQFF
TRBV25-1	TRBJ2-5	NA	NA	TGTGCCAGCCGTCTAGGAGGGGGCGGGGAGACCCAGTACTTC	CASRLGGGGETQYF
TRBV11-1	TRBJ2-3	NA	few	TGTGCCAGCAGCGGGGGAGTGAGCACAGATACGCAGTATTTT	CASSGGVSTDTQYF
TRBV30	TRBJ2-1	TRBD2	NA	TGTGCCTGGGGCGCCGGGACTAGCGGGAGGTATGAGCAGTTCTTC	CAWGAGTSGRYEQFF
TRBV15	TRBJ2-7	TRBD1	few	TGTGCCACCAGCAGAGGATGGGGACAGGCCTACGAGCAGTACTTC	CATSRGWGQAYEQYF
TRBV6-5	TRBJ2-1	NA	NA	TGTGCCAGCAGCCGGACCACAAACAATGAGCAGTTCTTC	CASSRTTNNEQFF
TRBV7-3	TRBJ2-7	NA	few	TGTGCCAGCAGCTTAATCAACAGCAACGAGCAGTACTTC	CASSLINSNEQYF
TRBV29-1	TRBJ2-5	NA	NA	TGCAGCGGAGTAGGCCAAGAGACCCAGTACTTC	CSGVGQETQYF
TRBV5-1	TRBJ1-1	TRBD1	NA	TGCGCCAGCAGCTTGGGGGACAGGGGTTACACTGAAGCTTTCTTT	CASSLGDRGYTEAFF
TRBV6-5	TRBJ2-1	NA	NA	TGTGCCAGCAGTTACTCGAGGCAGTACAATGAGCAGTTCTTC	CASSYSRQYNEQFF
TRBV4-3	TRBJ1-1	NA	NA	TGCGCCAGCAGCCAAGATCTCACACTTAAGGTAGCTTTCTTT	CASSQDLTLKVAFF
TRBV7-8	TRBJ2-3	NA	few	TGTGCCAGCATCATAGACTGGGAGCGGCACCCTAGCACAGATACGCAGTATTTT	CASIIDWERHPSTDTQYF
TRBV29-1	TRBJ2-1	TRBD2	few	TGCAGCGTTACGCTTAGCGGGAGAGGAACCTACAATGAGCAGTTCTTC	CSVTLSGRGTYNEQFF
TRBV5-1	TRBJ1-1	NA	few	TGCGCCAGCAGCTTGGAGCAGCTGAACACTGAAGCTTTCTTT	CASSLEQLNTEAFF
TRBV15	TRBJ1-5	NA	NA	TGTGCCACCAGCAGACCCAGGGTCCCGCAGCCCCAGCATTTT	CATSRPRVPQPQHF
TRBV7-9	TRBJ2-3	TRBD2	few	TGTGCCAGCAGCACGACTAGCCGCACAGATACGCAGTATTTT	CASSTTSRTDTQYF
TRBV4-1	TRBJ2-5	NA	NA	TGCGCCAGCAGCCACGCCTTGCAGGGACCAAACCAAGAGACCCAGTACTTC	CASSHALQGPNQETQYF
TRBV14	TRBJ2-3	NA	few	TGTGCCAGCAGCCAAGATTGGAGCCGCTCTTTATATACGCAGTATTTT	CASSQDWSRSLYTQYF
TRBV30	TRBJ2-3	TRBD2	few	TGTGCCTGGAGTACCGGACTAGCGGGAGCAGATACGCAGTATTTT	CAWSTGLAGADTQYF
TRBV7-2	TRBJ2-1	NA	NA	TGTGCCAGCAGGACGCAGCCTAGCGACAATGAGCAGTTCTTC	CASRTQPSDNEQFF
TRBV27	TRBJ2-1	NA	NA	TGTGCCAGCAGTTTAAGGGCTAGCGCCTACAATGAGCAGTTCTTC	CASSLRASAYNEQFF
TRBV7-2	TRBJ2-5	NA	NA	TGTGCCAGCAGCCGCAGCGGACAGCGCGGAGGGGAGACCCAGTACTTC	CASSRSGQRGGETQYF
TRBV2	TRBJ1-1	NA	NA	TGTGCCAGCAGAAGCGAGATCGCGAACACTGAAGCTTTCTTT	CASRSEIANTEAFF
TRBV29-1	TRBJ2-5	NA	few	TGCAGCGTTGAGAAAGCGGAAGAGACCCAGTACTTC	CSVEKAEETQYF
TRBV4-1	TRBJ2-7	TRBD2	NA	TGCGCCAGCAGCCAAGATCGGCTAGCGGGATTCTACGAGCAGTACTTC	CASSQDRLAGFYEQYF
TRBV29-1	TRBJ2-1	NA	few	TGCAGCGTTGGCCCCTTGGACGGGTACAATGAGCAGTTCTTC	CSVGPLDGYNEQFF
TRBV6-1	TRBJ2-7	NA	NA	TGTGCCAGCAGTTTGGACGGCTACGAGCAGTACTTC	CASSLDGYEQYF
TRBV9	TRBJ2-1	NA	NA	TGTGCCAGCAGCGAGGGGATCAGCTCCTACAATGAGCAGTTCTTC	CASSEGISSYNEQFF
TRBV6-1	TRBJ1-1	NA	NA	TGTGCCAGCAATCCGGACGGACTGAACACTGAAGCTTTCTTT	CASNPDGLNTEAFF